This is a list of T cell receptor beta chains from one sample in a study of control samples from healthy donors and cancer patients. Here immunoSEQ multiplex PCR was the method, and the copy in TCRdb shows in-frame clones only, minus some. The profile shows 390,000 or so clones, approximately 90% of them singletons. The sequencing sample was made of PBMCs. The receptors were sampled from a man in his forties or fifties with head and neck cancer. Both conserved end residues are trimmed from each CDR3.

CDR3 length: 13
J gene: TRBJ2-2
V gene: TRBV28
CDR3 protein: ASSTAQTQTGELF

CDR3 length: 13
J gene: TRBJ2-5
V gene: TRBV7-9
CDR3 protein: ASRPLAVNQETQY

CDR3 length: 10
J gene: TRBJ2-1
V gene: TRBV14
CDR3 protein: ASSQEASQEF

CDR3 length: 12
J gene: TRBJ1-1
V gene: TRBV2
CDR3 protein: ASSGTGRGTEAF

CDR3 length: 13
J gene: TRBJ2-2
V gene: TRBV30
CDR3 protein: AWSRGQGLYGELF

CDR3 length: 12
J gene: TRBJ2-2
V gene: TRBV7-3
CDR3 protein: ASVTGGNTGELF

CDR3 length: 15
J gene: TRBJ1-1
V gene: TRBV18
CDR3 protein: ASSLGGQGVSNTEAF

CDR3 length: 13
J gene: TRBJ2-5
V gene: TRBV3-1/TRBV3-2
CDR3 protein: ASSPISTGRETQY

CDR3 length: 13
J gene: TRBJ2-7
V gene: TRBV9
CDR3 protein: ASSVGGSGKGEQY

CDR3 length: 13
J gene: TRBJ2-1
V gene: TRBV9
CDR3 protein: ASSLGLAGDNEQF

CDR3 length: 12
J gene: TRBJ1-2
V gene: TRBV6-5
CDR3 protein: ASSYGTADYGYT

CDR3 length: 13
J gene: TRBJ2-3
V gene: TRBV7-8
CDR3 protein: ASSTGHRLTDTQY

CDR3 length: 15
J gene: TRBJ2-1
V gene: TRBV4-2
CDR3 protein: ASSQYDGQGADNEQF

CDR3 length: 13
J gene: TRBJ1-2
V gene: TRBV27
CDR3 protein: ASSYRAGDYYGYT

CDR3 length: 13
J gene: TRBJ2-3
V gene: TRBV19
CDR3 protein: ASSIGARNTDTQY

CDR3 length: 11
J gene: TRBJ2-1
V gene: TRBV11-2
CDR3 protein: ASSPGTDNEQF

CDR3 length: 13
J gene: TRBJ2-3
V gene: TRBV5-1
CDR3 protein: ASSLGWSSTDTQY

CDR3 length: 12
J gene: TRBJ1-1
V gene: TRBV27
CDR3 protein: ASRQANYFAEAF

CDR3 length: 12
J gene: TRBJ2-7
V gene: TRBV19
CDR3 protein: ASSSWQGAYEQY

CDR3 length: 17
J gene: TRBJ2-1
V gene: TRBV3-1/TRBV3-2
CDR3 protein: ASSAEGRTSGRLYNEQF

CDR3 length: 11
J gene: TRBJ1-5
V gene: TRBV28
CDR3 protein: ASSFIGNQPQH

CDR3 length: 13
J gene: TRBJ2-3
V gene: TRBV24-1
CDR3 protein: ATSERLGATDTQY

CDR3 length: 14
J gene: TRBJ2-3
V gene: TRBV30
CDR3 protein: AWSVAAGWSTDTQY

CDR3 length: 13
J gene: TRBJ1-4
V gene: TRBV18
CDR3 protein: ASSPGDRAGEKLF

CDR3 length: 13
J gene: TRBJ1-4
V gene: TRBV30
CDR3 protein: AWSNGGILNEKLF

CDR3 length: 10
J gene: TRBJ2-7
V gene: TRBV30
CDR3 protein: AWRVSGYEQY

CDR3 length: 11
J gene: TRBJ2-7
V gene: TRBV6-5
CDR3 protein: ATAVGMINEQY

CDR3 length: 11
J gene: TRBJ1-5
V gene: TRBV15
CDR3 protein: ATSQNSNQPQH

CDR3 length: 13
J gene: TRBJ2-1
V gene: TRBV5-1
CDR3 protein: ASSPGTSGYNEQF

CDR3 length: 14
J gene: TRBJ2-3
V gene: TRBV28
CDR3 protein: ASSPPLAGGTDTQY

CDR3 length: 12
J gene: TRBJ1-2
V gene: TRBV6-1
CDR3 protein: ASSEGSGEYGYT

CDR3 length: 14
J gene: TRBJ2-3
V gene: TRBV5-1
CDR3 protein: ASSLDWTGDEDTQY

CDR3 length: 13
J gene: TRBJ2-2
V gene: TRBV5-5
CDR3 protein: ASSRFDRDTGELF

CDR3 length: 12
J gene: TRBJ1-2
V gene: TRBV6-6
CDR3 protein: ASNKQGSDYGYT

CDR3 length: 16
J gene: TRBJ1-5
V gene: TRBV7-8
CDR3 protein: ASSLEVGRIGEGQPQH

CDR3 length: 13
J gene: TRBJ1-1
V gene: TRBV6-6
CDR3 protein: ASSYVSGLSTEAF

CDR3 length: 9
J gene: TRBJ1-1
V gene: TRBV10-3
CDR3 protein: ATLGEAEAF

CDR3 length: 13
J gene: TRBJ2-1
V gene: TRBV29-1
CDR3 protein: SGGQGMGTYNEQF

CDR3 length: 13
J gene: TRBJ1-5
V gene: TRBV6-5
CDR3 protein: ASSSGTGGNQPQH

CDR3 length: 11
J gene: TRBJ1-1
V gene: TRBV2
CDR3 protein: ASRRESFTEAF

CDR3 length: 12
J gene: TRBJ1-1
V gene: TRBV7-2
CDR3 protein: ASSLLGGVTEAF

CDR3 length: 13
J gene: TRBJ1-1
V gene: TRBV25-1
CDR3 protein: ASSELSVGWAEAF

CDR3 length: 11
J gene: TRBJ2-1
V gene: TRBV28
CDR3 protein: ASRYGTANEQF

CDR3 length: 13
J gene: TRBJ1-3
V gene: TRBV6-8
CDR3 protein: ASTKEDRERNTIY

CDR3 length: 13
J gene: TRBJ1-5
V gene: TRBV24-1
CDR3 protein: ATSDAGQGNQPQH

CDR3 length: 13
J gene: TRBJ2-7
V gene: TRBV2
CDR3 protein: ASRRDRDTSYEQY

CDR3 length: 14
J gene: TRBJ1-4
V gene: TRBV19
CDR3 protein: ASSIVEDRRNEKLF

CDR3 length: 11
J gene: TRBJ2-1
V gene: TRBV7-2
CDR3 protein: ASSLAAQNEQF

CDR3 length: 13
J gene: TRBJ2-7
V gene: TRBV28
CDR3 protein: ASRPPLGGSYEQY

CDR3 length: 13
J gene: TRBJ2-7
V gene: TRBV7-2
CDR3 protein: ASSLEGTGFYEQY

CDR3 length: 11
J gene: TRBJ2-7
V gene: TRBV6-5
CDR3 protein: ASSYNEGDEQY

CDR3 length: 12
J gene: TRBJ2-1
V gene: TRBV7-6
CDR3 protein: ASSAAGRINEQF

CDR3 length: 13
J gene: TRBJ1-6
V gene: TRBV7-9
CDR3 protein: ASSFMDRDNSPLH

CDR3 length: 11
J gene: TRBJ2-3
V gene: TRBV7-2
CDR3 protein: ASSRKTTDTQY

CDR3 length: 16
J gene: TRBJ1-4
V gene: TRBV5-1
CDR3 protein: ASSLGQGDSVANEKLF

CDR3 length: 13
J gene: TRBJ2-5
V gene: TRBV5-1
CDR3 protein: ASSPTSGGRETQY

CDR3 length: 13
J gene: TRBJ2-7
V gene: TRBV7-8
CDR3 protein: ASSLEGRAYYEQY

CDR3 length: 16
J gene: TRBJ2-3
V gene: TRBV24-1
CDR3 protein: ATSGTSQSFLSTDTQY

CDR3 length: 12
J gene: TRBJ2-3
V gene: TRBV9
CDR3 protein: ASSGLTLTDTQY